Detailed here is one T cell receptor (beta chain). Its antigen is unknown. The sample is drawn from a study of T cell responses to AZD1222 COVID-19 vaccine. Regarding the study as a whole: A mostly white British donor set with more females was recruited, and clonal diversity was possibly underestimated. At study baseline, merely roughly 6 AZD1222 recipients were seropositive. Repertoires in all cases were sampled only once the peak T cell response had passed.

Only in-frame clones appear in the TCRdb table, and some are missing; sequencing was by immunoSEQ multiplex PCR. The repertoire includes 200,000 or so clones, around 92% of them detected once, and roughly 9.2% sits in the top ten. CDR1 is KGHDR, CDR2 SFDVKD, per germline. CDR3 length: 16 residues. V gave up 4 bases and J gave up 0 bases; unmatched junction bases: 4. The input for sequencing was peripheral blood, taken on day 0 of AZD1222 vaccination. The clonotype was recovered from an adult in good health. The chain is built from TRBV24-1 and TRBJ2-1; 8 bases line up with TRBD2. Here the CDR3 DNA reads TGTGCCACCAGTGAAGGCGGGGGGAGCTCCTACAATGAGCAGTTCTTC. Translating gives CATSEGGGSSYNEQFF.